This TCR beta chain was identified during a study of T-cell memory formation after mild COVID-19. Study background: Each donor largely had its own TCR clusters.

This clonotype was counted many times. The antigen is unknown. The CDR3 is 14 residues long. J gave up 2 bases and V 4 bases, and 4 bases lay outside the gene matches. Germline assignment: CDR1 SGHDN and CDR2 FVKESK. Each CDR3 protein gets one entry after TCRdb re-called the 5' RACE reads with MiXCR. The data hold 45,000 to 65,000 distinct CDR3 sequences, with over 8.5% observed a single time. Study observations and caveats: Nothing confirmed that second-wave clones peaking on day 37 were specific for SARS-CoV-2. Among contracting clones, CD4+ were mainly CM/EM and CD8+ enriched in EMRA.

The rearrangement joins TRBV14 to TRBJ2-7; 8 bases fit TRBD1. The sequence came from an adult woman who had mild COVID-19 (a few samples of this study predate the infection). Cell type and time point are not known. The material sequenced was PBMCs or a T cell subset sorted from them (not recorded which). The CDR3 sequence is CASSLGQGTYEQYF. CDR3 coding DNA: TGTGCCAGCAGCCTAGGACAGGGAACCTACGAGCAGTACTTC.